This entry is about one T cell receptor beta chain. This specimen comes from a study of identical twins. TCRdb re-called the 5' RACE reads through MiXCR, storing one row per CDR3 protein. The table shows some 600,000 distinct CDR3 sequences, with around 7.5% occurring only once. Trimming took off 2 bases at V and 5 bases at J, with 13 bases between the two ends. The CDR3 has 15 residues. Separately, the same data were catalogued under a study of yellow fever vaccine responses in identical twins.

Input material: PBMCs. The V gene is TRBV12-3 or TRBV12-4, the J gene TRBJ2-1; D is tentatively TRBD1 or TRBD2 (5 bases each). This sequence was found in a woman under 30 in good health. The CDR3 protein is CASSLFGDPNNEQFF. CDR3 nucleotide sequence: TGTGCCAGCAGTTTATTTGGGGACCCGAACAATGAGCAGTTCTTC.